The 31 T cell receptor beta chains presented below share a single source sample, sequenced in a study of regulatory T cells in long-lasting Graves disease. The time point was: newly diagnosed GD, antithyroid drugs for less than 3 months. PBMCs were the source of the RNA used for TCR sequencing. Through Arm-PCR of CDR3 regions and iRepertoire HTBI primers, TCR beta libraries were built. One entry per CDR3 protein, called by TCRdb with MiXCR from the multiplex PCR reads. Of 450,000 to 650,000 distinct CDR3 sequences listed, approximately 16% are singletons. These sequences were also reported in another study, on T cells in Graves' hyperthyroidism and ophthalmopathy.

This specimen consisted of peripheral blood mononuclear cells (PBMCs), obtained at new diagnosis, from a patient treated with antithyroid drugs. The receptors shown here come from a woman between 40 and 65 years old with Graves disease.

This clonotype was counted many times. This chain uses TRBV20-1 with TRBJ1-5; D possibly corresponds to TRBD1 (5 bases). Germline V gives CDR1 DFQATT, CDR2 SNEGSKA (reference sequence). The CDR3 covers 13 residues. Deletions cut 4 bases from V and 4 bases from J, with 11 bases between. Here the CDR3 reads CSAIRDRNQPQHF. The CDR3 DNA reads TGCAGTGCTATCCGGGACCGAAATCAGCCCCAGCATTTT.

This clonotype has a single count. A much larger clone lies one base from this, so it may be a read error. The J gene is TRBJ2-1, the V gene TRBV3-1; 7 nucleotides agree with TRBD2. The germline CDR1 and CDR2 sequences are LGHDT and YNNKEL (reference sequence). V lost 1 base, J lost 10 bases, and 4 bases stayed unmatched. CDR3 length: 13 amino acids. The CDR3 coding sequence is TGTGCCAGCAGCCAAGGGGAGGGGAGCGAGCAGTTCTTC. This translates into CASSQGEGSEQFF.

This clonotype was detected only a few times. The chain combines TRBV6-1 with TRBJ1-5; perhaps TRBD1 as D (6 bases). Trimming cost V 11 bases and J 6 bases, with 14 bases left between them. CDR3 length: 12 residues. CDR1 is MNHNS and CDR2 is SASEGT in the germline V gene. In DNA form, the CDR3 reads TGTGCCGCCGGGGGGCTATTTCAGCCCCAGCATTTT. Translating it yields CAAGGLFQPQHF.

This clonotype was seen repeatedly, ten times or more. The rearrangement joins TRBV20-1 to TRBJ2-1; 10 bases align to TRBD2. The CDR3 runs 13 residues. Losses at the gene ends were 8 bases for V and 9 bases for J; bases not matched to a gene: 10. Germline CDR1 DFQATT, CDR2 SNEGSKA (reference sequence). This CDR3 reads CSPQRGGLFEQFF. In nucleotides, the CDR3 is TGCAGTCCTCAGCGGGGGGGCCTTTTTGAGCAGTTCTTC.

Regarding this clonotype: A much larger clone lies one base from this, so it may be a read error. The conserved phenylalanine or tryptophan is not found at the CDR3 terminus, so this likely reflects a read error. The rearrangement links TRBV6-1 to TRBJ1-2, with 7 bases identical to TRBD1. The germline V gene has CDR1 MNHNS and CDR2 SASEGT. V was pared by 10 bases and J by 6 bases, with 17 bases of the junction left unmatched. The CDR3 is 15 residues long. The CDR3 loop reads CATLIMTGLMDGYTS. In nucleotides, the CDR3 is TGTGCCACCCTAATCATGACAGGGTTGATGGATGGCTACACCTCC.

The chain couples TRBV19 to TRBJ1-2; 7 bases are shared with TRBD1. The J segment lost 5 bases and the V segment lost 5 bases, leaving 8 bases of the junction unmatched. The CDR3 is 14 amino acids. Germline CDR1 and CDR2: LNHDA and SQIVND (reference sequence). The CDR3 region has the DNA TGTGCCAGTAGTCTCATAGGGGACAGATATGGCTACACCTTC. Amino acids: CASSLIGDRYGYTF.

In this sample, this clonotype turned up many times. The chain couples TRBV5-6 to TRBJ1-5, with 7 bases lining up with TRBD1. V trimming: 6 bases; J trimming: 5 bases; junction bases outside the gene matches: 2. The CDR3 is made up of 12 amino acids. Germline V gene sequence: CDR1 SGHDT, CDR2 YYEEEE. The CDR3 loop is CASTQGHQPQHF. CDR3 DNA: TGTGCCAGCACACAGGGGCATCAGCCCCAGCATTTT.

There are a few counts of this clonotype. The chain uses TRBV30 and TRBJ2-6; D ambiguous. The CDR3 totals 14 residues. Germline V lookup: CDR1 GTSNPN, CDR2 SVGIG (reference sequence). The V and J ends lost 5 bases and 1 base respectively, with 9 bases between them. The CDR3 loop is CAWVPESGANVLTF. The CDR3 bases are TGTGCCTGGGTCCCGGAATCTGGGGCCAACGTCCTGACTTTC.

This clonotype was seen more than once but under ten times. The rearrangement uses TRBV4-1 and TRBJ1-5; D not certain. Germline assignment: CDR1 MGHRA and CDR2 YSYEKL. The V end was cut by 2 bases, the J end by 3 bases, with 11 bases between. The CDR3 runs 15 residues. CDR3 DNA: TGCGCCAGCAGCCAACCACAGAGTCTCAATCAGCCCCAGCATTTT. Its translation is CASSQPQSLNQPQHF.

This clonotype showed up just a few times. This chain connects TRBV5-1 to TRBJ2-7; D gene unclear. The CDR3 covers 14 residues. Looked up from germline, CDR1 is SGHRS and CDR2 is YFSETQ. Between the trimmed V and J ends, which lost 0 bases and 2 bases, there was a span of 9 bases. For the CDR3, the DNA is TGCGCCAGCAGCTTGGCCCCAGAAACCTACGAGCAGTACTTC. The encoded protein is CASSLAPETYEQYF.

V is TRBV6-2 or TRBV6-3 and J is TRBJ2-5; 14 bases line up with TRBD2. CDR3 length: 15 amino acids. The V gene end was trimmed by 6 bases and the J gene end by 2 bases; junction bases not matched to a gene: 2. CDR1 and CDR2 from the germline V gene are MNHEY and SVGEGT. The CDR3 nucleotides are TGTGCCAGCAGGTGGACTAGCGGGGGGCAAGAGACCCAGTACTTC. Its translation: CASRWTSGGQETQYF.

The chain employs TRBV5-1 and TRBJ1-1; D perhaps matches TRBD1 (5 bases). The V gene lost 4 bases and the J gene lost 0 bases, with 13 bases spanning the gap. CDR1 is SGHRS and CDR2 is YFSETQ in the germline V gene. The CDR3 covers 15 residues. Here the CDR3 DNA reads TGCGCCAGCAGCGGGCAGGGAGCCGTGAACACTGAAGCTTTCTTT. It translates to CASSGQGAVNTEAFF. Combining the CDR3 with reference TRBV5-1 and TRBJ1-1 gives the whole variable domain KAGVTQTPRYLIKTRGQQVTLSCSPISGHRSVSWYQQTPGQGLQFLFEYFSETQRNKGNFPGRFSGRQFSNSRSEMNVSTLELGDSALYLCASSGQGAVNTEAFFGQGTRLTVV.

The sample holds many counts of this clonotype. The chain has TRBV7-2 and TRBJ2-1; D may be TRBD2 (6 bases). The CDR3 runs to 14 residues. The V gene's germline CDR1 is SGHTA and CDR2 FQGNSA. The V end lost 0 bases, the J end lost 10 bases, and 13 bases lay between the germline ends. The CDR3 region is CASSLAGLALEQFF. As DNA, the CDR3 is TGTGCCAGCAGCTTAGCGGGACTTGCGTTGGAGCAGTTCTTC.

The V gene is TRBV3-1, the J gene TRBJ2-3; 13 nucleotides line up with TRBD2. The CDR3 sequence is 17 residues long. The germline CDR1 and CDR2 sequences are LGHDT and YNNKEL (reference sequence). V shed 2 bases, J shed 1 base, and the junction held 3 bases outside the gene matches. The CDR3 region has the DNA TGTGCCAGCAGCCAAATTGGGACTAGCGGGGGCACAGATACGCAGTATTTT. This codes for CASSQIGTSGGTDTQYF.

This clonotype was observed many times. The genes are TRBV2 and TRBJ2-5; tentatively, D is TRBD1 (5 bases). The CDR3 has 12 amino acids. Trimming removed 6 bases from V and 4 bases from J, with 9 bases in between. Germline assignment: CDR1 SNHLY and CDR2 FYNNEI. CDR3 nucleotide sequence: TGTGCCAGCAGCCAGGGTCGAGAGACCCAGTACTTC. Protein: CASSQGRETQYF.

This clonotype was picked up a small number of times. The genes are TRBV24-1 and TRBJ2-3; 15 bases are a match to TRBD2. Trimming removed 3 bases from V and 4 bases from J; junction bases left unmatched: 7. The CDR3 runs to 18 residues. The germline gives CDR1 KGHDR, CDR2 SFDVKD. The CDR3 is CATSDEGTSGGPADTQYF. In DNA, the CDR3 is TGTGCCACCAGTGATGAAGGGACTAGCGGGGGGCCAGCAGATACGCAGTATTTT.

The chain links TRBV12-3 or TRBV12-4 to TRBJ2-5, with 8 nucleotides matching TRBD2. The J call is doubtful: the DNA matches TRBJ2-1 better. The CDR3 spans 15 residues. CDR3 nucleotides: TGTGCCAGCAGTTTCGCGGGGGGCTATTACAATGAGCAGTTCTTC. This codes for CASSFAGGYYNEQFF.

This chain joins TRBV9 and TRBJ1-1; no clear D gene. CDR1 SGDLS and CDR2 YYNGEE come from the germline V gene. The CDR3 runs to 13 residues. The V gene lost 0 bases and the J gene lost 5 bases, with 8 bases spanning the gap. The CDR3 DNA follows: TGTGCCAGCAGCGTAGCTGCGGGAACTGAAGCTTTCTTT. Amino acids: CASSVAAGTEAFF.

This clonotype came up many times. The chain has TRBV11-2 and TRBJ2-5; unclear D gene. CDR1 and CDR2 from the germline V gene are SGHAT and FQNNGV. The CDR3 is 11 amino acids. The V end was cut by 7 bases, the J end by 5 bases, with 8 bases between. The CDR3 here is CASTHGETQYF. In DNA form, the CDR3 reads TGTGCCAGCACACATGGGGAGACCCAGTACTTC. The variable domain in full, with the rest retrieved from reference TRBV11-2 and TRBJ2-5, is EAGVAQSPRYKIIEKRQSVAFWCNPISGHATLYWYQQILGQGPKLLIQFQNNGVVDDSQLPKDRFSAERLKGVDSTLKIQPAKLEDSAVYLCASTHGETQYFGPGTRLLVL.

This clonotype was detected only a few times. The chain carries TRBV19 and TRBJ1-1, with 7 positions matching TRBD1. Per the germline V gene, CDR1 is LNHDA and CDR2 is SQIVND (reference sequence). The J segment lost 4 bases and the V segment lost 8 bases, leaving 4 bases of the junction unmatched. The CDR3 covers 12 residues. CDR3 nucleotide sequence: TGTGCCAGTGCAGGGGGAGGCACTGAAGCTTTCTTT. Translated, it gives CASAGGGTEAFF.

This clonotype was picked up a small number of times. The V call is TRBV20-1, the J call TRBJ1-2; unclear D gene. V was shortened by 3 bases and J by 8 bases, with 13 bases between the two germline ends. Germline V gene data show CDR1 as DFQATT and CDR2 as SNEGSKA (reference sequence). This CDR3 has 12 residues. The CDR3 nucleotides read TGCAGTGCTAGGCTGGACCAGGCGGGCTACACCTTC. Its translation is CSARLDQAGYTF.

This clonotype was seen ten or more times. This chain joins TRBV6-1 and TRBJ1-2; D remains unclear. Germline-derived CDR1 and CDR2 are MNHNS and SASEGT. The germline V and J ends were trimmed by 8 bases and 6 bases, with 13 bases remaining between them. This CDR3 spans 12 amino acids. In DNA form, the CDR3 reads TGTGCCAGCCAAAGAATCCCGGATGGCTACACCTTC. Translation: CASQRIPDGYTF.

This rearrangement joins TRBV7-9 to TRBJ2-7; D possibly corresponds to TRBD2 (5 bases). Germline CDR1 is SEHNR and CDR2 is FQNEAQ (reference sequence). The germline V and J ends were trimmed by 6 bases and 2 bases, with 11 bases remaining between them. CDR3 length: 13 residues. In DNA, the CDR3 is TGTGCCAGCAGTGGAGGAAGAGCCTACGAGCAGTACTTC. Protein: CASSGGRAYEQYF.

This clonotype was counted only a few times. The rearrangement uses TRBV20-1 and TRBJ2-5, with D possibly being TRBD2 (7 bases). CDR3 length: 13 amino acids. V dropped 6 bases and J dropped 5 bases, with 16 bases sitting between them. The germline V gene encodes CDR1 DFQATT and CDR2 SNEGSKA (reference sequence). CDR3 loop: CSATRGAGETQYF. For the CDR3, the DNA is TGCAGTGCCACACGGGGGGCGGGGGAGACCCAGTACTTC.

This chain links TRBV19 with TRBJ1-1; 7 nucleotides agree with TRBD1. From germline, CDR1 is LNHDA and CDR2 SQIVND (reference sequence). The CDR3 is 16 residues long. V lost 4 bases to trimming and J lost 0 bases; unmatched junction nucleotides: 8. CDR3 sequence: CASSKGQTSMNTEAFF. The CDR3 DNA reads TGTGCCAGTAGTAAGGGACAGACCTCAATGAACACTGAAGCTTTCTTT.

Ten or more counts support this clonotype. The V call is TRBV2, the J call TRBJ2-3; TRBD2 is a possible D gene (7 bases). The length of the CDR3 is 15 residues. CDR1 and CDR2 from the germline V gene are SNHLY and FYNNEI. V was clipped by 3 bases and J by 2 bases, with 12 bases between them. The CDR3 DNA sequence: TGTGCCAGCAGTGAGGAGGGGGGGCCCACAGATACGCAGTATTTT. Protein: CASSEEGGPTDTQYF.

The rearrangement links TRBV9 to TRBJ2-4, with a tentative D call TRBD1 (7 bases). The CDR3 sequence is 15 residues long. Germline lookup yields CDR1 SGDLS and CDR2 YYNGEE. V lost 1 base and J 5 bases, leaving 13 bases between the germline ends. CDR3: CASSVQGGRENIQYF. CDR3 DNA: TGTGCCAGCAGCGTACAGGGGGGAAGGGAAAACATTCAGTACTTC.

This clonotype appeared many times. The rearrangement joins TRBV29-1 to TRBJ2-3, with 7 bases identical to TRBD2. CDR3 length: 17 amino acids. J gave up 2 bases and V 6 bases, and 17 bases lay outside the gene matches. Per the germline V gene, CDR1 is SQVTM and CDR2 is ANQGSEA. CDR3 amino acids: CSVRSGKRGGYTDTQYF. Written as DNA, the CDR3 is TGCAGCGTAAGGTCCGGCAAGCGCGGGGGATACACAGATACGCAGTATTTT.

This clonotype was counted a few times. The junction and the germline gene differ at one end; a read error may be behind it. The gene calls are TRBV10-1 and TRBJ2-7; D might be TRBD1 or TRBD2, each matching 5 bases. This CDR3 has 14 amino acids. Germline V gene sequence: CDR1 WNHNN, CDR2 SYGVQD (reference sequence). The CDR3 region has the DNA TGCGCCAGCAGTGAGTTTGAGGGGCCCTACGAGCATTACTTC. Protein: CASSEFEGPYEHYF.

This chain links TRBV6-2 or TRBV6-3 with TRBJ2-7; 8 bases match TRBD1. There are 16 residues in the CDR3. In germline, CDR1 is MNHEY, CDR2 SVGEGT. The junction had 8 bases not matched to a gene; V was cut back by 0 bases and J by 4 bases. This chain's CDR3 is CASSYSYRGVGYEQYF. CDR3 in DNA: TGTGCCAGCAGTTACTCCTACAGGGGGGTCGGTTACGAGCAGTACTTC.

The chain has TRBV10-2 and TRBJ2-7; D remains unclear. The CDR3 sequence is 11 residues long. V was clipped by 10 bases and J by 1 base, with 8 bases between them. Germline assignment: CDR1 WSHSY and CDR2 SAAADI. CDR3 region: CATLGSYEQYF. CDR3 in DNA: TGCGCCACCCTGGGTTCCTACGAGCAGTACTTC.